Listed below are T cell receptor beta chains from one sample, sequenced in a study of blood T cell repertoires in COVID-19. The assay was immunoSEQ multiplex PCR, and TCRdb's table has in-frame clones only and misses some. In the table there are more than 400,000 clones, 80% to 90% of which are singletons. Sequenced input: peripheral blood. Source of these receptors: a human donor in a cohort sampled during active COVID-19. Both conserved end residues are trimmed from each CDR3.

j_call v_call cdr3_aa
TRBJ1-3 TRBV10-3 AMGPVSGNTIY
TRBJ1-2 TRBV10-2 ASRGTGPPYGYT
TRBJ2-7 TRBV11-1 ASSSRLGRGYEQY
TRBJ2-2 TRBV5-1 ASSAVGLAGAGAGELF
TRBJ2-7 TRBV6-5 ASRGQGSYEQY
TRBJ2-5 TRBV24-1 ATSVGQGQETQY
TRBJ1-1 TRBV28 ASIPPAGKRNTEAF
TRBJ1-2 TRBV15 ATSRAIDGRDGYT
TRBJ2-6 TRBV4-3 ASSPRDSLSGANVLT
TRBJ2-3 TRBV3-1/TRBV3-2 ASRDRGRETDTQY
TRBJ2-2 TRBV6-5 ASSYSQKGTGELF
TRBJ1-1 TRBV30 AWSREGMGTEAF
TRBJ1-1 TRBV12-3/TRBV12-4 ASSLTGNTEAF
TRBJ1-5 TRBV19 ASSIVPTGASNQPQH
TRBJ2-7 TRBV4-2 ASSQEGQGIYEQY
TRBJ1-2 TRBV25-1 ASSVDRGGYGYT
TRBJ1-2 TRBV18 ASSPRGSDSNYGYT
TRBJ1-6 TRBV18 ASSPGTGGISPLH
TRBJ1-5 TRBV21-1 ASKIYRDRGPHPHQPQH
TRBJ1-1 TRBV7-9 ASSRRTGVGEAF
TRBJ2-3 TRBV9 ASSTRAATSDTQY
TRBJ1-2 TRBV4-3 ASSHLLDDNYGYT
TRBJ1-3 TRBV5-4 ASSSTGRNWPGNTIY
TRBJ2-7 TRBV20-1 SASRRQGASEQY
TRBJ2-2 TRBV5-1 ASSLTGLTNTGELF
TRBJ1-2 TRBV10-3 AISDGDRGRADYGYT
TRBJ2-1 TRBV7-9 ASSRWTSPSSSYNEQF
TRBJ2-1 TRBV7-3 ASSRTGMTSGRELYNEQF
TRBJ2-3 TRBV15 ATSRVGSAGARDTQY
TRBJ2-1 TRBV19 ASSSYVADNEQF
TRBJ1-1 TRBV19 ASSMYSGGTNTEAF
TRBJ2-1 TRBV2 ASSVGSGRREQF
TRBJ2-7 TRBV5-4 ASSLVRGSYEQY
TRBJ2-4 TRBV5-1 ASSRIPRDPAKNIQY
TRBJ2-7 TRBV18 ASSPVGTAYEQY
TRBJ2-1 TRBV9 ASSVSHRAGGLSYNEQF
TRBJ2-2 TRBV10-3 AITRGQENTGELF
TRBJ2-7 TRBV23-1 ASSQVGSNKLRGEQY
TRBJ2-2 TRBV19 ASSNRTGGRSGELF
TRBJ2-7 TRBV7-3 ASSPGLAGRHEQY
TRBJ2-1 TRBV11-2 ASSLDRTRGEQF
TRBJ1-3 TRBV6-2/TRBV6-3 ASSYVGNTIY
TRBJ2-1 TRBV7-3 ASSLSPSYNEQF
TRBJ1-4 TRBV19 ASSGSGTNEKLF
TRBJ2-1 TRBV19 ASSNRVSSYNEQF
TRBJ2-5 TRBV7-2 ASSFRSGIGEETQY
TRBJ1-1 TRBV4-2 ASSRSEGQLNTEAF
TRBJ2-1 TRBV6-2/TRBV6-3 ASSLTAGIPNNEQF